The 20 T cell receptor beta chains listed next were all sequenced from one sample in a study of T cells in Graves' hyperthyroidism and ophthalmopathy. TCR beta CDR3 regions were amplified from RNA. HTBI primers were employed in a first-round RT-PCR of the TCR CDR3. TCRdb recomputed calls from the multiplex PCR reads with MiXCR, one row per CDR3 protein. The sample has about 400,000 distinct CDR3 sequences, approximately 15% seen once; the top ten hold around a third. Sequencing was done on a sample of blood. The source of these receptors is a woman aged 30 to 39 with Graves' hyperthyroidism.

The chain employs TRBV27 and TRBJ2-3; D call uncertain. The germline V and J ends were trimmed by 5 bases and 2 bases, with 8 bases remaining between them. The CDR3 runs 13 residues. CDR1 MNHEY and CDR2 SMNVEV come from the germline V gene (reference sequence). As DNA, the CDR3 is TGTGCCAGCAGTCATCTGGTCACAGATACGCAGTATTTT. This encodes CASSHLVTDTQYF.

This clonotype was seen a handful of times. The chain joins TRBV11-1 to TRBJ2-2, with 9 positions matching TRBD2. The germline V gene has CDR1 SGHAT and CDR2 FQDESV (reference sequence). There are 16 residues in the CDR3. Trimming took 6 bases from V and 5 from J; bases not matched to a gene: 10. The CDR3 sequence is CASRTIAGVSTGELFF. In nucleotides, the CDR3 is TGTGCCAGCAGAACCATAGCGGGAGTGAGTACCGGGGAGCTGTTTTTT.

This clonotype was picked up a small number of times. The chain uses TRBV4-2 and TRBJ2-3; TRBD2 aligns across 14 bases. The CDR3 sequence is 17 residues long. V was clipped by 1 base and J by 7 bases; unmatched bases: 7. The germline V gene encodes CDR1 LGHNA and CDR2 YNFKEQ. The chain's CDR3 is CASSQVGTSGSMNTQYF. CDR3 sequence (DNA): TGTGCCAGCAGCCAAGTCGGGACTAGCGGGAGTATGAATACGCAGTATTTT.

This clonotype was counted only a few times. The chain joins TRBV6-2 or TRBV6-3 to TRBJ2-1; TRBD1 or TRBD2 may be the D gene (5 bases each). The germline V gene encodes CDR1 MNHEY and CDR2 SVGEGT. Deletions cut 10 bases from V and 1 base from J, with 14 bases between. The CDR3 totals 14 residues. CDR3 loop: CATGWGGSYNEQFF. As DNA, the CDR3 is TGTGCCACCGGCTGGGGCGGGTCCTACAATGAGCAGTTCTTC.

V gene TRBV2 combines with J gene TRBJ1-6; D gene uncertain. Germline values: CDR1 SNHLY, CDR2 FYNNEI. The V and J ends lost 7 bases and 6 bases respectively, with 13 bases between them. The CDR3 length is 14 residues. CDR3 sequence reads: CASTNPGSNSPLHF. In DNA, the CDR3 is TGTGCCAGCACTAACCCCGGGTCTAATTCACCCCTCCACTTT.

V is TRBV19 and J is TRBJ2-2; a possible D gene is TRBD1 (6 bases). V was cut by 7 bases and J by 1 base, with 7 bases left in between. The CDR3 extends over 13 amino acids. Germline V gene lookup returns CDR1 LNHDA and CDR2 SQIVND (reference sequence). This CDR3 is CASKDRNTGELFF. For the CDR3, the DNA is TGTGCCAGTAAGGACAGGAACACCGGGGAGCTGTTTTTT.

This clonotype was seen many times. The chain uses TRBV4-1 and TRBJ2-7; TRBD2 aligns across 10 bases. CDR1 and CDR2 (germline): MGHRA, YSYEKL. V shed 1 base and J 2 bases; nucleotides not matched to a gene: 5. This CDR3 is built from 16 residues. CDR3 region: CASSQGLAGSPYEQYF. Written as DNA, the CDR3 is TGCGCCAGCAGCCAAGGACTAGCGGGTTCCCCCTACGAGCAGTACTTC.

The chain uses TRBV28 and TRBJ1-2; D is ambiguous. The CDR3 extends over 15 amino acids. In germline, CDR1 is MDHEN, CDR2 SYDVKM. The V and J ends lost 2 bases and 0 bases respectively, with 10 bases between them. This CDR3 is CASSLPLSANYGYTF. The CDR3 DNA sequence: TGTGCCAGCAGTTTACCCCTCTCAGCTAACTATGGCTACACCTTC.

In its sample, this clonotype was seen many times. J is TRBJ2-7 and V is TRBV7-6, with D possibly TRBD1 on 5 matching bases. The CDR3 covers 15 residues. Germline CDR1 reads SGHVS; CDR2 reads FNYEAQ. V was cut by 1 base and J by 0 bases, with 10 bases left in between. The CDR3 loop reads CASSLVGVSSYEQYF. DNA of the CDR3: TGTGCCAGCAGCTTAGTAGGGGTCAGCTCCTACGAGCAGTACTTC.

This chain connects TRBV27 to TRBJ2-7, with unresolved D. V dropped 5 bases and J dropped 2 bases, with 16 bases sitting between them. Germline-derived CDR1 and CDR2 are MNHEY and SMNVEV (reference sequence). There are 15 residues in the CDR3. The CDR3 reads CASSSTPQVTYEQYF. In DNA, the CDR3 is TGTGCCAGCAGTAGCACCCCCCAGGTTACCTACGAGCAGTACTTC.

This clonotype was observed at least ten times. This chain connects TRBV15 to TRBJ1-2; 9 nucleotides match TRBD1. This CDR3 has 14 residues. Germline CDR1 LNHNV, CDR2 YYDKDF (reference sequence). The J segment lost 6 bases and the V segment lost 2 bases, leaving 4 bases of the junction unmatched. The CDR3 DNA reads TGTGCCACCAGCAGATCTGACAGGGGGGATGGCTACACCTTC. Protein: CATSRSDRGDGYTF. Looking up the rest from reference TRBV15 and TRBJ1-2 gives the full variable domain: DAMVIQNPRYQVTQFGKPVTLSCSQTLNHNVMYWYQQKSSQAPKLLFHYYDKDFNNEADTPDNFQSRRPNTSFCFLDIRSPGLGDTAMYLCATSRSDRGDGYTFGSGTRLTVV.

There are many counts of this clonotype. V gene TRBV27 combines with J gene TRBJ2-3, with 7 bases lining up with TRBD2. The CDR3 totals 18 residues. Trimming took 3 bases from V and 0 from J; bases not matched to a gene: 12. The V gene's germline CDR1 is MNHEY and CDR2 SMNVEV (reference sequence). The CDR3 bases are TGTGCCAGCAGTTTCGGCCCAACTAGCGCCGAGAGCACAGATACGCAGTATTTT. Encoded protein: CASSFGPTSAESTDTQYF.

The V call is TRBV6-4, the J call TRBJ2-1; D is possibly TRBD2 (5 bases). This CDR3 is built from 16 residues. V lost 2 bases, J lost 6 bases, and 17 bases lay in between. The germline gives CDR1 MRHNA, CDR2 SNTAGT. CDR3 DNA sequence: TGTGCCAGCAGTGACCTACCCCTACTAGGCCCCAATGAGCAGTTCTTC. This gives the protein CASSDLPLLGPNEQFF.

This clonotype has at least ten counts. The gene calls are TRBV7-9 and TRBJ2-5, with D uncertain. Trimming took off 2 bases at V and 5 bases at J, with 6 bases between the two ends. This CDR3 contains 12 residues. CDR1 is SEHNR, CDR2 FQNEAQ, per germline (reference sequence). The CDR3 region is CASSLNVETQYF. CDR3 coding DNA: TGTGCCAGCAGCTTAAATGTTGAGACCCAGTACTTC.

This clonotype was recorded many times. V usage is TRBV28 and J usage is TRBJ2-4, with D tentatively TRBD2 (5 bases). Between the trimmed V and J ends, which lost 6 bases and 2 bases, there was a span of 11 bases. CDR1 and CDR2 (germline): MDHEN, SYDVKM. The CDR3 consists of 14 residues. CDR3 region: CASRFEGPKNIQYF. CDR3 in DNA: TGTGCCAGCAGGTTCGAGGGTCCCAAAAACATTCAGTACTTC.

The chain employs TRBV20-1 and TRBJ2-3; D possibly corresponds to TRBD2 (6 bases). The CDR3 has 14 residues. Trimming took off 3 bases at V and 3 bases at J, with 13 bases between the two ends. Germline V gene lookup returns CDR1 DFQATT and CDR2 SNEGSKA (reference sequence). As DNA, the CDR3 is TGCAGTGCTAGTCAAGCGGGTAATACAGATACGCAGTATTTT. Protein product: CSASQAGNTDTQYF.

V and J are TRBV19 and TRBJ2-2; possibly TRBD2 for D (5 bases). There are 13 residues in the CDR3. V was trimmed by 7 bases and J by 4 bases, leaving 10 bases between them. Germline V lookup: CDR1 LNHDA, CDR2 SQIVND (reference sequence). This CDR3 reads CASNMRVTGELFF. CDR3 bases: TGTGCCAGTAACATGAGGGTCACCGGGGAGCTGTTTTTT.

The chain employs TRBV3-1 and TRBJ2-3; 8 bases are a match to TRBD1. CDR3 size: 15 residues. The junction had 2 bases not matched to a gene; V was cut back by 1 base and J by 2 bases. Per the germline V gene, CDR1 is LGHDT and CDR2 is YNNKEL (reference sequence). The CDR3 reads CASSQAGGITDTQYF. The DNA of the CDR3 is TGTGCCAGCAGCCAAGCAGGGGGCATCACAGATACGCAGTATTTT.

The gene calls are TRBV28 and TRBJ1-5; TRBD1 aligns across 9 bases. CDR1 and CDR2 from the germline V gene are MDHEN and SYDVKM. V gave up 6 bases and J gave up 7 bases; unmatched junction bases: 7. The CDR3 has 14 residues. The CDR3 DNA sequence: TGTGCCAGCAGCTCAGGGACAGGGAGCCAGCCCCAGCATTTT. This translates into CASSSGTGSQPQHF.

This clonotype was seen ten or more times. The rearrangement links TRBV7-9 to TRBJ2-1, with 9 bases that match TRBD2. CDR1 is SEHNR and CDR2 is FQNEAQ in the germline V gene (reference sequence). This CDR3 is built from 19 residues. With V trimmed by 5 bases and J by 3 bases, 17 bases remained unmatched. CDR3 sequence (DNA): TGTGCCAGCAGCCCGGCCCAGACCTTAGCGGGAGAGGGCTACAATGAGCAGTTCTTC. Translation gives CASSPAQTLAGEGYNEQFF.